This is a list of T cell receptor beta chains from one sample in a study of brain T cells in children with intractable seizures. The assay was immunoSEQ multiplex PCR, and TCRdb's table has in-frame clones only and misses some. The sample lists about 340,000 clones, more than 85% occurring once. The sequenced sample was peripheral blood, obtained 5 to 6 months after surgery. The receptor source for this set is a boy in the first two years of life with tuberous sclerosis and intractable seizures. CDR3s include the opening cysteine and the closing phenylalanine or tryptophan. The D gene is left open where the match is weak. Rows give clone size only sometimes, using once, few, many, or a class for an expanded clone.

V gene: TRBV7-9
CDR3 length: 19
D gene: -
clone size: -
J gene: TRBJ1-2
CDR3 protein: CASSSGSRGFRGGDYGYTF
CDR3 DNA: TGTGCCAGCAGCTCAGGATCACGGGGGTTCAGGGGAGGGGACTATGGCTACACCTTC

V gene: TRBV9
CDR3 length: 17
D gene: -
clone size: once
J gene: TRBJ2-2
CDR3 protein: CASSVGTGRPNTGELFF
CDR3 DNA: TGTGCCAGCAGCGTAGGAACCGGTCGACCGAACACCGGGGAGCTGTTTTTT

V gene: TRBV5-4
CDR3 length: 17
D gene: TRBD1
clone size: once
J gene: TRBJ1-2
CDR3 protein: CASSGNRGQGLNYGYTF
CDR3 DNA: TGTGCCAGCAGCGGAAACCGTGGACAGGGCCTTAACTATGGCTACACCTTC

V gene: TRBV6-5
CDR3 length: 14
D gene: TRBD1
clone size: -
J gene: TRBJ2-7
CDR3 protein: CASSPDRGNYEQYF
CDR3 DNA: TGTGCCAGCAGTCCGGACAGGGGTAACTACGAGCAGTACTTC

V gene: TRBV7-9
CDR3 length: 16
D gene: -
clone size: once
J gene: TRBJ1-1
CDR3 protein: CASSSARGQGDTEAFF
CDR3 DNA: TGTGCCAGCAGCTCAGCTCGGGGCCAGGGTGACACTGAAGCTTTCTTT

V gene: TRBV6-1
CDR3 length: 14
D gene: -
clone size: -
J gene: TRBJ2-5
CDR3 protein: CASSEWGSQETQYF
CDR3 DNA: TGTGCCAGCAGTGAATGGGGCAGCCAGGAGACCCAGTACTTC

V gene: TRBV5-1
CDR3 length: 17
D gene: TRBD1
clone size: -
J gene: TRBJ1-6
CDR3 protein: CASSLVPTGGYNSPLHF
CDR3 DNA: TGCGCCAGCAGCTTGGTCCCGACAGGGGGCTATAATTCACCCCTCCACTTT

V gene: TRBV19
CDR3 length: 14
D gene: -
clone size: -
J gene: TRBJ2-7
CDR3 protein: CASSSGTYPTEQYF
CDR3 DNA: TGTGCCAGTAGTTCCGGGACCTATCCGACGGAGCAGTACTTC

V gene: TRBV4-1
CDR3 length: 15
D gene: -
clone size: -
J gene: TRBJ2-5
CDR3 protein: CASSQQSRTGETQYF
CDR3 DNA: TGCGCCAGCAGCCAACAGTCTAGAACTGGAGAGACCCAGTACTTC

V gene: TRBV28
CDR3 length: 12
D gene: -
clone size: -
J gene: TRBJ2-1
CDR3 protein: CASSLGGLGQFF
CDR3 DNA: TGTGCCAGCAGTTTAGGAGGATTAGGACAGTTCTTC

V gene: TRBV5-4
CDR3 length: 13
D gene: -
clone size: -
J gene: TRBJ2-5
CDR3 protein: CASSTQTPETQYF
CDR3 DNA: TGTGCCAGCAGTACCCAGACCCCGGAGACCCAGTACTTC

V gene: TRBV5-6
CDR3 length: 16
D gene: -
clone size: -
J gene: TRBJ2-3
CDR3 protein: CASSYGRMGYGDTQYF
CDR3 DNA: TGTGCCAGCAGCTATGGTCGGATGGGCTACGGAGATACGCAGTATTTT

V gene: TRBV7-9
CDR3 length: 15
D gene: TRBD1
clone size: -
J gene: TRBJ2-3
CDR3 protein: CASSQAGTGGPAQYF
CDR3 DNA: TGTGCCAGCAGCCAGGCCGGGACAGGGGGTCCAGCGCAGTATTTT

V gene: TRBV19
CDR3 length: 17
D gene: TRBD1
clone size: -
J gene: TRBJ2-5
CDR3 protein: CASTRGTGGAGKETQYF
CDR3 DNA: TGTGCCAGCACAAGAGGGACAGGGGGCGCCGGAAAAGAGACCCAGTACTTC

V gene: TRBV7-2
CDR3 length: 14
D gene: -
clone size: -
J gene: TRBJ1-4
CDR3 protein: CASSLGGRGEKLFF
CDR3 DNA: TGTGCCAGCAGCTTAGGAGGAAGAGGTGAAAAACTGTTTTTT

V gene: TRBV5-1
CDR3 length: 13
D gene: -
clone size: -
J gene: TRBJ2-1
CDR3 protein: CASSLTDYNEQFF
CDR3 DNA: TGCGCCAGCAGCTTGACAGACTACAATGAGCAGTTCTTC

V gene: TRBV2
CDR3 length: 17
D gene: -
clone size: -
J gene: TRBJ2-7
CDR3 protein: CATMYRELTIGTYEQYF
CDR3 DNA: TGTGCCACCATGTACAGGGAACTCACCATAGGCACCTACGAGCAGTACTTC

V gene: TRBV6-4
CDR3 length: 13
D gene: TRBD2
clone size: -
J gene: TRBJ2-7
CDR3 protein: CASPRGGPYEQYF
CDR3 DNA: TGTGCCAGCCCTCGGGGGGGACCCTACGAGCAGTACTTC

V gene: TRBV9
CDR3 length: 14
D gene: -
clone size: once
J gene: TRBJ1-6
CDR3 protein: CASSVDVGESPLHF
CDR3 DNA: TGTGCCAGCAGCGTAGATGTAGGGGAATCACCCCTCCACTTT

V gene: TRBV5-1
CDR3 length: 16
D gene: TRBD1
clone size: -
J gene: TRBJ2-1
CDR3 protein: CASSLVPGQGYNEQFF
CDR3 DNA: TGCGCCAGCAGCTTAGTCCCGGGACAGGGTTACAATGAGCAGTTCTTC

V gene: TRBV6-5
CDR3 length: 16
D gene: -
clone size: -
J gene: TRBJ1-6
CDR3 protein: CASSYSRRRYNSPLHF
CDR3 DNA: TGTGCCAGCAGTTACTCGAGGCGGAGGTATAATTCACCCCTCCACTTT

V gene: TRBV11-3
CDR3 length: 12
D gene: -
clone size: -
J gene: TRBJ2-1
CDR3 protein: CASSPHRGEQFF
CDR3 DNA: TGTGCCAGCAGCCCTCACCGGGGGGAGCAGTTCTTC

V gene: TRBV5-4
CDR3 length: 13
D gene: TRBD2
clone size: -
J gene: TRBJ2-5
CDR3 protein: CASSSRGGETQYF
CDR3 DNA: TGTGCCAGCAGCTCGCGGGGGGGGGAGACCCAGTACTTC

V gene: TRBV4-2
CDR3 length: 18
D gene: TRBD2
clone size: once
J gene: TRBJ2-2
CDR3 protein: CASSSRGSGGDYTGELFF
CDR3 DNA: TGTGCCAGCAGCTCCCGGGGTAGCGGGGGAGACTACACCGGGGAGCTGTTTTTT

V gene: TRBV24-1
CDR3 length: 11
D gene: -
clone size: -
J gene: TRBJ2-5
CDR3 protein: CATSRGETQYF
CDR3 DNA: TGTGCCACCAGTCGGGGGGAGACCCAGTACTTC

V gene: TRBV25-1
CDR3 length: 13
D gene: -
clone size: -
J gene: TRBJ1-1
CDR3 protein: CASSVGGFTEAFF
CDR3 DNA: TGTGCCAGCAGTGTCGGGGGCTTCACTGAAGCTTTCTTT

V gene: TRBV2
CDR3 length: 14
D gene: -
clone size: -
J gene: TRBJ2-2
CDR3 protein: CASSPDHGPGELFF
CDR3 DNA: TGTGCCAGCTCACCTGATCATGGTCCCGGGGAGCTGTTTTTT

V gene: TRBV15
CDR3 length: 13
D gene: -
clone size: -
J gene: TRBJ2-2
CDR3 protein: CATGLSGTGELFF
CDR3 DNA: TGTGCCACCGGATTATCGGGCACCGGGGAGCTGTTTTTT

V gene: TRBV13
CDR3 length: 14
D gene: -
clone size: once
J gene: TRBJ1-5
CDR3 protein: CASSPRGSNQPQHF
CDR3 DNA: TGTGCCAGCAGCCCTCGCGGTAGCAATCAGCCCCAGCATTTT

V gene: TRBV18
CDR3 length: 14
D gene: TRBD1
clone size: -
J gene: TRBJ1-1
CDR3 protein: CASSATGEHTEAFF
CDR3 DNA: TGTGCCAGCTCAGCCACAGGGGAACATACTGAAGCTTTCTTT

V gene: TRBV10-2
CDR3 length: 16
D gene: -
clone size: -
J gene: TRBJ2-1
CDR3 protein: CASSGSGGAAYNEQFF
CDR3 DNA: TGCGCCAGCAGTGGGTCTGGCGGGGCAGCCTACAATGAGCAGTTCTTC

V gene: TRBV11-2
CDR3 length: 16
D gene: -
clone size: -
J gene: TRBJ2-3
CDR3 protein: CASSLDPIGGGDTQYF
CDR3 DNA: TGTGCCAGCAGCTTAGATCCTATAGGGGGAGGTGATACGCAGTATTTT

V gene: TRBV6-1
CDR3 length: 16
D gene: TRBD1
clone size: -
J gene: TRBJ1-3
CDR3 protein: CASSGWTGSSGNTIYF
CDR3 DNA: TGTGCCAGCAGTGGTTGGACAGGGAGCTCTGGAAACACCATATATTTT

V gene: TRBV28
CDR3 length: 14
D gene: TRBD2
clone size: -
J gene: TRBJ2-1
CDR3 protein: CASSLVGGIDEQFF
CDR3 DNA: TGTGCCAGCAGTTTGGTGGGAGGGATCGATGAGCAGTTCTTC

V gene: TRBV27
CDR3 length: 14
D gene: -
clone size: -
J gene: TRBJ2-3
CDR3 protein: CASSPWTSTDTQYF
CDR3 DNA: TGTGCCAGCAGTCCCTGGACTAGCACAGATACGCAGTATTTT

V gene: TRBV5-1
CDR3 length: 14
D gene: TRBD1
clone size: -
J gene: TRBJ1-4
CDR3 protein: CASSTGTGGEKLFF
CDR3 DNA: TGCGCCAGCAGCACCGGGACAGGGGGTGAAAAACTGTTTTTT

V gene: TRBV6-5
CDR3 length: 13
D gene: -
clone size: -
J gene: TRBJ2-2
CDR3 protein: CASRVPNTGELFF
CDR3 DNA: TGTGCCAGCAGGGTGCCGAACACCGGGGAGCTGTTTTTT

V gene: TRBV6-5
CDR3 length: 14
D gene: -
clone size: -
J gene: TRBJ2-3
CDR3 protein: CASKGMGTTDTQYF
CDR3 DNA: TGTGCCAGCAAAGGGATGGGGACCACAGATACGCAGTATTTT

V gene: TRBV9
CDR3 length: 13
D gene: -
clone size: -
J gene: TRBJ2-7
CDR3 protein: CASSDGSSYEQYF
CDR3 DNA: TGTGCCAGCAGCGATGGGTCCTCCTACGAGCAGTACTTC

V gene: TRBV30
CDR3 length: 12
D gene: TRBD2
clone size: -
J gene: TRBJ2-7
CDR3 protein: CAEHGREVEQYF
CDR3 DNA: TGTGCCGAACACGGGAGGGAGGTCGAGCAGTACTTC

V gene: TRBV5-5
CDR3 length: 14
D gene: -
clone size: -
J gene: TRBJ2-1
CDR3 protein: CASSLDRERNEQFF
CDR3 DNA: TGTGCCAGCAGCTTGGACAGGGAAAGGAATGAGCAGTTCTTC

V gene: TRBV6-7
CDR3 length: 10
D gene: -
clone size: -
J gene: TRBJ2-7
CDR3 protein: CASRSYEQYF
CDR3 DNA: TGTGCCAGCAGAAGCTACGAGCAGTACTTC

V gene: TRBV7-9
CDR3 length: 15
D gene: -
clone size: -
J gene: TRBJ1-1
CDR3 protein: CASRSSGVKGTEAFF
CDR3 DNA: TGTGCCAGCAGGTCCTCCGGGGTCAAGGGCACTGAAGCTTTCTTT

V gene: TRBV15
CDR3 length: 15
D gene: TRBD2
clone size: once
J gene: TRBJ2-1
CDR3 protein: CATSGTERERDEQFF
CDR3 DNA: TGTGCCACCAGCGGAACCGAGCGGGAGCGCGATGAGCAGTTCTTC

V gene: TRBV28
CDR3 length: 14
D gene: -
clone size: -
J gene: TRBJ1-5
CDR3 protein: CASSLVNSNQPQHF
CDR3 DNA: TGTGCCAGCAGTTTGGTAAATAGCAATCAGCCCCAGCATTTT

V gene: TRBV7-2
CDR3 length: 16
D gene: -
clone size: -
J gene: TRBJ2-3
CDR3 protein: CASSLGDYWALDTQYF
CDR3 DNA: TGTGCCAGCAGCTTAGGGGATTATTGGGCATTAGATACGCAGTATTTT

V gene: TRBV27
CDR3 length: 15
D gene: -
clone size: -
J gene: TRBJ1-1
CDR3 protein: CASSLRGPYYTEAFF
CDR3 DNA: TGTGCCAGCAGCCTCAGAGGACCTTACTACACTGAAGCTTTCTTT

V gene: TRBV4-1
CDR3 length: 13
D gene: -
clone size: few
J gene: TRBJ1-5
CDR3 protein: CASSHPSYEPQHF
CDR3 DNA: TGCGCCAGCAGCCACCCCAGTTATGAGCCCCAGCATTTT

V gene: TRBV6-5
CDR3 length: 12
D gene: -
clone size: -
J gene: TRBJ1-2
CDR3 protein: CASSYSGNGYTF
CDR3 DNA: TGTGCCAGCAGTTACTCAGGAAATGGCTACACCTTC